A single count supports the clone carrying this T cell receptor beta chain. The sample is drawn from a study of response to subunit inactivated influenza vaccine. Each CDR3 protein gets one entry after TCRdb re-called the RT-PCR reads with MiXCR. The profile shows more than 250,000 distinct CDR3 sequences, about a fifth of them singletons. With 4 bases clipped from V and 5 bases from J, the junction kept 14 bases outside the gene matches. CDR3 length: 16 amino acids. The germline V gene has CDR1 SGHKS and CDR2 YYEKEE (reference sequence). The chain uses TRBV5-5 and TRBJ1-1, with 7 bases lining up with TRBD1. This sequence originates from a man aged 45-69 years who received an inactivated influenza vaccine. The sample in question was PBMCs from blood, obtained approximately 20 months after vaccination. The CDR3 reads CASSPGATGRGTEAFF. CDR3 nucleotide sequence: TGTGCCAGCAGCCCCGGGGCGACAGGGAGGGGGACTGAAGCTTTCTTT.